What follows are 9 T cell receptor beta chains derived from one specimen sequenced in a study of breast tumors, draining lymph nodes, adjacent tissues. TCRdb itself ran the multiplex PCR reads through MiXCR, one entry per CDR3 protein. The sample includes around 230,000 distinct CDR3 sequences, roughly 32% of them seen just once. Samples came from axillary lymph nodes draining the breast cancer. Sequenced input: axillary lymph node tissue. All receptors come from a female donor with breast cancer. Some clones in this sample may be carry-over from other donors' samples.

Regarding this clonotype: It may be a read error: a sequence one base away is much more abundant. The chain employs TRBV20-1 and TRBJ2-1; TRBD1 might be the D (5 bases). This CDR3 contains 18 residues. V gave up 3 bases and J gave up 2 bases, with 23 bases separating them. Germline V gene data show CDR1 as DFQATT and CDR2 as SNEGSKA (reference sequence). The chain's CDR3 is CSASFQSGLARAYNEQFF. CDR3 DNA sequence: TGCAGTGCTAGCTTCCAGTCAGGGTTGGCCAGGGCCTACAATGAGCAGTTCTTC.

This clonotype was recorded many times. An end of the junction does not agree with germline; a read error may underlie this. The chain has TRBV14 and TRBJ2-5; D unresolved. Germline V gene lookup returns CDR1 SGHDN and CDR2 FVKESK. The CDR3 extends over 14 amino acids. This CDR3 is CASSQELSQQTQSF. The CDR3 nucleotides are TGTGCCAGCAGCCAAGAACTGTCCCAACAGACCCAGTCCTTC. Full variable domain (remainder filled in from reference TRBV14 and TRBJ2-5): EAGVTQFPSHSVIEKGQTVTLRCDPISGHDNLYWYRRVMGKEIKFLLHFVKESKQDESGMPNNRFLAERTGGTYSTLKVQPAELEDSGVYFCASSQELSQQTQSFGPGTRLLVL.

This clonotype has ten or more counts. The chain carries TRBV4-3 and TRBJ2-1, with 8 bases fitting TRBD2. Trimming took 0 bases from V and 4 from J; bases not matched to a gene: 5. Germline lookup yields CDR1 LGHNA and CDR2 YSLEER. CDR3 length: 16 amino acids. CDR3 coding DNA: TGCGCCAGCAGCCAAGATAGACTAGCGAGTTACAATGAGCAGTTCTTC. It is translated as CASSQDRLASYNEQFF.

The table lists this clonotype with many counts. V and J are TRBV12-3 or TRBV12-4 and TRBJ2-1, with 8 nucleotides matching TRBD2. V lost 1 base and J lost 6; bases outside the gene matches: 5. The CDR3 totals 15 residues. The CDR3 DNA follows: TGTGCCAGCAGTTTAGAGGGGACTAGTCTCAATGAGCAGTTCTTC. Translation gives CASSLEGTSLNEQFF.

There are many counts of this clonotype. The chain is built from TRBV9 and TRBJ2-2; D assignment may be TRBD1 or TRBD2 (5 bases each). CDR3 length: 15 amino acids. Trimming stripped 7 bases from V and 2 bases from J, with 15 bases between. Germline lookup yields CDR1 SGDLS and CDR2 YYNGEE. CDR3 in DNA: TGTGCCAGCTCCCCCCGGGACCTAAACACCGGGGAGCTGTTTTTT. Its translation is CASSPRDLNTGELFF. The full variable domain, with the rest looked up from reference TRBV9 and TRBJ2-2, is DSGVTQTPKHLITATGQRVTLRCSPRSGDLSVYWYQQSLDQGLQFLIQYYNGEERAKGNILERFSAQQFPDLHSELNLSSLELGDSALYFCASSPRDLNTGELFFGEGSRLTVL.

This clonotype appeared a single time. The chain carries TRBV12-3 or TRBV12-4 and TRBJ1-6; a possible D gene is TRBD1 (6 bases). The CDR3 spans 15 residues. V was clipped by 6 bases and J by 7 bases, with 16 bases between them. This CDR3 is CASSLDGTRNSPLHF. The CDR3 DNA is TGTGCCAGCAGCCTAGATGGGACACGGAATTCACCCCTCCACTTT.

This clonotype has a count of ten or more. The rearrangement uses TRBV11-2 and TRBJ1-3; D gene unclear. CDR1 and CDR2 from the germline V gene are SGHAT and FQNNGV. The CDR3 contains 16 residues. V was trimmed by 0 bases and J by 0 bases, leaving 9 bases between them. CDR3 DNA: TGTGCCAGCAGCTTAGATTCAGGATACTCTGGAAACACCATATATTTT. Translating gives CASSLDSGYSGNTIYF.

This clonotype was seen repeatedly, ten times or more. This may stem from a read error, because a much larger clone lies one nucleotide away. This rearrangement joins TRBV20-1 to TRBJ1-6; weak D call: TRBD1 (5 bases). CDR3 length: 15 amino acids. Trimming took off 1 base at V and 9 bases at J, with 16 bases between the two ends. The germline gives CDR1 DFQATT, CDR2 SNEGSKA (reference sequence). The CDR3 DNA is TGCAGTGCTAGAGTCGGAGAAGGGGCCGCTTCACCCCTCCACTTT. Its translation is CSARVGEGAASPLHF.

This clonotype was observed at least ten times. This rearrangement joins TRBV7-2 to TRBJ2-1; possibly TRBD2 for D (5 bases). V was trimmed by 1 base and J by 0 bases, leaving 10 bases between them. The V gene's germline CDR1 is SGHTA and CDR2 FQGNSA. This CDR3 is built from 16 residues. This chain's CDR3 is CASSLGSGSSYNEQFF. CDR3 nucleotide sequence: TGTGCCAGCAGCTTAGGGTCTGGGAGCTCCTACAATGAGCAGTTCTTC.